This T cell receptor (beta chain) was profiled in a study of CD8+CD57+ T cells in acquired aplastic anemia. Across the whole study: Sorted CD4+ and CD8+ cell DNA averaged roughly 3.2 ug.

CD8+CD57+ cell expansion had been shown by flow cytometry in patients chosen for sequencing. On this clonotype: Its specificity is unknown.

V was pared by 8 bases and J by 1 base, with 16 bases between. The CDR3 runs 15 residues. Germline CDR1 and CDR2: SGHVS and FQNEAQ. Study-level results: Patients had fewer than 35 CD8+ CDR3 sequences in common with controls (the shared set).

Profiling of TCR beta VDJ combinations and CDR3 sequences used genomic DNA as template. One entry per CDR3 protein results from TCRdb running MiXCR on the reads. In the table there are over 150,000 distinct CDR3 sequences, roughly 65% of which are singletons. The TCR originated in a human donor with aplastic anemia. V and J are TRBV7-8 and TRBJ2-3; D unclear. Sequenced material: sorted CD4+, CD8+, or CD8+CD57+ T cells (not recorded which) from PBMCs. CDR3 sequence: CASRPLGLRTDTQYF. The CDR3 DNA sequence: TGTGCCAGCCGACCCCTGGGTCTCCGCACAGATACGCAGTATTTT.